These 18 T cell receptor beta chains share one sample of origin, sequenced in a study of long-term antiretroviral therapy in people with HIV. Survey level was the resolution at which the v3.0 immunoSEQ assay ran. Sequencing was performed with immunoSEQ multiplex PCR; in TCRdb, only in-frame clones are kept and a portion is missing. The table has about 19,000 clones, 87% seen once. Specimen: unsorted PBMCs, collected 2.1 years after starting antiretroviral therapy. Receptors originate from a young man with HIV.

The chain employs TRBV4-1 and TRBJ1-4; 8 positions match TRBD1. CDR3 length: 16 residues. Germline loops: CDR1 MGHRA, CDR2 YSYEKL. V gave up 5 bases and J gave up 10 bases; unmatched junction bases: 15. CDR3 sequence (DNA): TGCGCCAGCAGCGACCCTACACGGGACAGGCCCGGAAAACTGTTTTTT. Its protein is CASSDPTRDRPGKLFF.

This chain links TRBV5-5 with TRBJ2-1; 12 bases match TRBD2. V shed 4 bases and J 10 bases; nucleotides not matched to a gene: 6. This CDR3 spans 14 amino acids. In germline, CDR1 is SGHKS, CDR2 YYEKEE (reference sequence). CDR3 DNA: TGTGCCAGCAGCCAGGGACTAGCGGGCCCGGAGCAGTTCTTC. Amino acids: CASSQGLAGPEQFF. Together with reference TRBV5-5 and TRBJ2-1, the CDR3 gives the full variable domain: DAGVTQSPTHLIKTRGQQVTLRCSPISGHKSVSWYQQVLGQGPQFIFQYYEKEERGRGNFPDRFSARQFPNYSSELNVNALLLGDSALYLCASSQGLAGPEQFFGPGTRLTVL.

The chain combines TRBV6-6 with TRBJ2-7; no clear D gene. The CDR3 covers 11 residues. The germline V and J ends were trimmed by 3 bases and 4 bases, with 4 bases remaining between them. CDR1 MNHNY and CDR2 SVGAGI come from the germline V gene (reference sequence). CDR3 region: CASSYRYEQYF. CDR3 in DNA: TGTGCCAGCAGTTATAGATACGAGCAGTACTTC.

The sample holds one count of this clone. The V gene is TRBV6-1, the J gene TRBJ1-1; D gene ambiguous. Germline V gene lookup returns CDR1 MNHNS and CDR2 SASEGT. The CDR3 has 14 amino acids. V was clipped by 2 bases and J by 6 bases, with 13 bases between them. CDR3 residues: CASSEIRWASEAFF. CDR3 sequence (DNA): TGTGCCAGCAGTGAAATACGGTGGGCCTCTGAAGCTTTCTTT.

The chain joins TRBV7-8 to TRBJ2-7, with D possibly TRBD2 on 5 matching bases. This CDR3 has 13 residues. Germline values: CDR1 SGHVS, CDR2 FQNEAQ. Trimming pared 1 base from V and 6 bases from J, leaving 10 bases between. DNA of the CDR3: TGTGCCAGCAGCTTAGATGGCGGACTCGAGCAGTACTTC. It is translated as CASSLDGGLEQYF.

The table lists this clone with a count of one. This sequence joins TRBV7-6 and TRBJ2-6, with 9 bases lining up with TRBD1. The ends lost 5 bases at V and 4 bases at J; junction bases unmatched: 9. Germline V gives CDR1 SGHVS, CDR2 FNYEAQ. CDR3 size: 17 residues. As DNA, the CDR3 is TGTGCCAGCAGCCCCGGGACAGGGTCCCACGGGGCCAACGTCCTGACTTTC. Its protein is CASSPGTGSHGANVLTF.

J is TRBJ2-1 and V is TRBV27; TRBD2 aligns across 14 bases. CDR3 length equals 15 residues. V was pared by 5 bases and J by 6 bases, with 3 bases of the junction left unmatched. Germline loops: CDR1 MNHEY, CDR2 SMNVEV (reference sequence). CDR3 region: CASSLGLAGVNEQFF. CDR3 bases: TGTGCCAGCAGTCTGGGACTAGCGGGAGTCAATGAGCAGTTCTTC.

The chain recombines TRBV2 with TRBJ2-5, with 7 bases that match TRBD2. CDR3 size: 14 residues. Germline values: CDR1 SNHLY, CDR2 FYNNEI. J lost 5 bases, V lost 3 bases, and 6 bases had no gene match. The CDR3 sequence is CASSDGGGVETQYF. Written as DNA, the CDR3 is TGTGCCAGCAGTGATGGGGGAGGGGTGGAGACCCAGTACTTC.

The chain employs TRBV7-2 and TRBJ1-1; D is undetermined. The CDR3 is made up of 14 amino acids. The germline gives CDR1 SGHTA, CDR2 FQGNSA. V gave up 2 bases and J gave up 2 bases, with 9 bases separating them. The CDR3 reads CASSLTRSNTEAFF. The CDR3 nucleotides read TGTGCCAGCAGCTTAACAAGGAGTAACACTGAAGCTTTCTTT. Using reference TRBV7-2 and TRBJ1-1 for the parts outside the CDR3, the full variable domain is GAGVSQSPSNKVTEKGKDVELRCDPISGHTALYWYRQSLGQGLEFLIYFQGNSAPDKSGLPSDRFSAERTGGSVSTLTIQRTQQEDSAVYLCASSLTRSNTEAFFGQGTRLTVV.

This chain uses TRBV9 with TRBJ2-7, with D hard to call. V was clipped by 0 bases and J by 3 bases, with 10 bases between them. Germline CDR1 and CDR2: SGDLS and YYNGEE. CDR3 length: 14 amino acids. The CDR3 DNA sequence: TGTGCCAGCAGCGTAGATTACAAGAACTACGAGCAGTACTTC. The encoded protein is CASSVDYKNYEQYF.

The chain couples TRBV7-2 to TRBJ1-4; 12 bases agree with TRBD1. Per the germline V gene, CDR1 is SGHTA and CDR2 is FQGNSA. The J segment lost 7 bases and the V segment lost 5 bases, leaving 8 bases of the junction unmatched. This CDR3 spans 16 amino acids. CDR3 coding DNA: TGTGCCAGCAGCCCATTAGGGACAGGGGGCGGTGAAAAACTGTTTTTT. This codes for CASSPLGTGGGEKLFF.

CDR3 in DNA: TGTGCCAGCAGCACTGAACCGGGAGACAATTCACCCCTCCACTTT. Translating it yields CASSTEPGDNSPLHF. The genes are TRBV5-4 and TRBJ1-6; D call uncertain. The CDR3 has 15 residues. Germline assignment: CDR1 SGHNT and CDR2 YYREEE (reference sequence). V was cut by 4 bases and J by 7 bases, with 15 bases left in between.

The chain couples TRBV7-9 to TRBJ2-3; D uncertain. Trimming cost V 1 base and J 2 bases, with 4 bases left between them. From germline, CDR1 is SEHNR and CDR2 FQNEAQ (reference sequence). CDR3 length: 13 residues. In nucleotides, the CDR3 is TGTGCCAGCAGCTTAGATCTCACAGATACGCAGTATTTT. It codes for CASSLDLTDTQYF. The full variable domain, with the rest looked up from reference TRBV7-9 and TRBJ2-3, is DTGVSQNPRHKITKRGQNVTFRCDPISEHNRLYWYRQTLGQGPEFLTYFQNEAQLEKSRLLSDRFSAERPKGSFSTLEIQRTEQGDSAMYLCASSLDLTDTQYFGPGTRLTVL.

The chain carries TRBV5-1 and TRBJ2-1, with TRBD2 as a possible D gene (7 bases). V lost 5 bases and J lost 9, with 24 bases in between. The CDR3 length is 16 residues. The germline V gene has CDR1 SGHRS and CDR2 YFSETQ. The CDR3 bases are TGCGCCAGCAGTCAACAGGGAGCGGGACAAGGGGGTGAGCAGTTCTTC. Translation: CASSQQGAGQGGEQFF.

The CDR3 region has the DNA TGCGCCAGCAGCCAAGGGGGGTTCAAGACACCCCTCCACTTT. Its translation: CASSQGGFKTPLHF. The rearrangement joins TRBV4-1 to TRBJ1-6; the D gene is possibly TRBD1 (5 bases). The germline V gene has CDR1 MGHRA and CDR2 YSYEKL. The CDR3 is made up of 14 amino acids. V lost 1 base, J lost 11 bases, and 12 bases lay in between.

In this sample, this clone turned up a few times. The chain has TRBV4-1 and TRBJ1-6; TRBD1 might be the D (5 bases). Looked up from germline, CDR1 is MGHRA and CDR2 is YSYEKL. The CDR3 is 15 residues long. V was trimmed by 0 bases and J by 6 bases, leaving 9 bases between them. The CDR3 spells CASSQDVRANSPLHF. The CDR3 nucleotides read TGCGCCAGCAGCCAAGATGTCAGGGCTAATTCACCCCTCCACTTT.

In this sample, this clone is medium-sized. The V call is TRBV10-3, the J call TRBJ2-7; weak D call: TRBD2 (5 bases). Germline-derived CDR1 and CDR2 are ENHRY and SYGVKD. V was trimmed by 2 bases and J by 5 bases, leaving 10 bases between them. The CDR3 is 13 amino acids. The DNA of the CDR3 is TGTGCCATCAGTGAGCCTAGCCCCAACGAGCAGTACTTC. This translates into CAISEPSPNEQYF.

This clone has a single count. The V and J genes are TRBV19 and TRBJ1-5; possibly TRBD1 for D (5 bases). This CDR3 is 14 amino acids long. V was pared by 5 bases and J by 5 bases, with 13 bases between. CDR1 and CDR2 from the germline V gene are LNHDA and SQIVND (reference sequence). CDR3 coding DNA: TGTGCCAGTAGTGGGGCCCTCCCACATCAGCCCCAGCATTTT. Its translation is CASSGALPHQPQHF.